One sample yielded the 32 T cell receptor beta chains listed below, sequenced in a study of T cell responses to AZD1222 COVID-19 vaccine. Clones were sequenced by immunoSEQ multiplex PCR, and TCRdb holds only the in-frame ones, with some missing. Found here are about 120,000 clones, about 86% of them singletons; the top ten hold 17%. This material consisted of peripheral blood, taken 28 days after the second AZD1222 dose. The origin of the receptors is an adult who received the AZD1222 COVID-19 vaccine.

The CDR3 here is CASSPTTSGRWAYNEQFF. The CDR3 region has the DNA TGTGCCAGCTCACCAACGACTAGCGGGAGGTGGGCCTACAATGAGCAGTTCTTC. J is TRBJ2-1 and V is TRBV18, with 13 nucleotides matching TRBD2. The germline V gene has CDR1 KGHSH and CDR2 LQKENI. CDR3 size: 18 residues. V shed 2 bases, J shed 2 bases, and the junction held 6 bases outside the gene matches.

V gene TRBV27 combines with J gene TRBJ1-2; 11 positions match TRBD1. The trim removed 4 bases at V and 7 bases at J, leaving 11 bases unmatched. The CDR3 is 16 amino acids. The V gene's germline CDR1 is MNHEY and CDR2 SMNVEV (reference sequence). CDR3 loop: CASSSPGTGGGGGYTF. The CDR3 bases are TGTGCCAGCAGTTCCCCCGGGACAGGGGGTGGGGGTGGCTACACCTTC.

This clone was observed once. The gene calls are TRBV6-2 or TRBV6-3 and TRBJ1-2, with 7 bases lining up with TRBD1. The CDR3 extends over 13 amino acids. Germline CDR1 is MNHEY and CDR2 is SVGEGT. V lost 4 bases and J lost 4; bases outside the gene matches: 3. CDR3 region: CASSFRDSYGYTF. For the CDR3, the DNA is TGTGCCAGCAGTTTCCGGGACAGCTATGGCTACACCTTC.

The rearrangement links TRBV10-1 to TRBJ2-1; D remains unclear. The germline gives CDR1 WNHNN, CDR2 SYGVQD (reference sequence). CDR3 size: 13 residues. Trimming removed 6 bases from V and 2 bases from J, with 8 bases in between. As DNA, the CDR3 is TGCGCCAGCAGCCCCGGGCCCTACAATGAGCAGTTCTTC. It encodes CASSPGPYNEQFF.

The chain uses TRBV6-5 and TRBJ1-5; D is undetermined. Looked up from germline, CDR1 is MNHEY and CDR2 is SVGAGI. The CDR3 length is 13 residues. Trimming took off 0 bases at V and 6 bases at J, with 6 bases between the two ends. This CDR3 is CASSYSIGQPQHF. The CDR3 DNA follows: TGTGCCAGCAGTTACTCTATTGGTCAGCCCCAGCATTTT.

The V gene is TRBV4-3, the J gene TRBJ1-2; D is ambiguous. Trimming left V 0 bases short and J 4 bases short, with 12 bases between. Per the germline V gene, CDR1 is LGHNA and CDR2 is YSLEER. This CDR3 comprises 15 residues. The CDR3 sequence is CASSQEEDLLYGYTF. CDR3 DNA sequence: TGCGCCAGCAGCCAAGAGGAAGATCTACTCTATGGCTACACCTTC.

The J gene is TRBJ1-3, the V gene TRBV14; the D is unclear. Between the trimmed V and J ends, which lost 4 bases and 0 bases, there was a span of 10 bases. The CDR3 has 15 residues. Per germline, CDR1 SGHDN and CDR2 FVKESK. The CDR3, as DNA: TGTGCCAGCAGCCCGCCGGGCCTCTCTGGAAACACCATATATTTT. It translates to CASSPPGLSGNTIYF.

CDR3 amino acids: CASSQEMSDTQYF. CDR3 nucleotides: TGTGCCAGCAGCCAAGAAATGTCAGATACGCAGTATTTT. The V and J genes are TRBV14 and TRBJ2-3, with D unresolved. CDR1 SGHDN and CDR2 FVKESK come from the germline V gene. V was pared by 0 bases and J by 4 bases, with 5 bases between. CDR3 length: 13 residues.

This chain uses TRBV6-2 or TRBV6-3 with TRBJ1-3; D possibly corresponds to TRBD1 (5 bases). This CDR3 spans 14 amino acids. Trimming took off 2 bases at V and 1 base at J, with 6 bases between the two ends. Germline CDR1 and CDR2: MNHEY and SVGEGT. DNA for the CDR3: TGTGCCAGCAGTTACAGGGGTTCTGGAAACACCATATATTTT. This codes for CASSYRGSGNTIYF.

The rearrangement links TRBV5-4 to TRBJ2-1, with D tentatively TRBD2 (5 bases). The CDR3 length is 13 residues. The germline V and J ends were trimmed by 3 bases and 6 bases, with 10 bases remaining between them. Germline values: CDR1 SGHNT, CDR2 YYREEE (reference sequence). The CDR3 sequence is CASSWEQSNEQFF. CDR3 in DNA: TGTGCCAGCAGCTGGGAGCAGTCCAATGAGCAGTTCTTC.

The chain is built from TRBV6-1 and TRBJ1-1; 9 bases are shared with TRBD1. Per germline, CDR1 MNHNS and CDR2 SASEGT. The length of the CDR3 is 17 residues. The V segment lost 6 bases and the J segment 1 base; nucleotides outside the gene matches: 12. CDR3 amino acids: CASREPLGQGRNTEAFF. Here the CDR3 DNA reads TGTGCCAGCAGGGAACCTTTAGGACAGGGGAGGAACACTGAAGCTTTCTTT.

The J gene is TRBJ1-4, the V gene TRBV6-5, with D tentatively TRBD1 (6 bases). Germline CDR1 MNHEY, CDR2 SVGAGI. Trimming took 5 bases from V and 9 from J, leaving 10 bases between them. The CDR3 has 12 amino acids. The CDR3 DNA reads TGTGCCAGCAGTACAGGGACTCAAAAACTGTTTTTT. This codes for CASSTGTQKLFF.

The V gene is TRBV27, the J gene TRBJ1-6; D might be TRBD1 (5 bases). With 2 bases removed from V and 9 bases from J, the gap between germline ends came to 17 bases. Per germline, CDR1 MNHEY and CDR2 SMNVEV (reference sequence). There are 16 residues in the CDR3. In DNA, the CDR3 is TGTGCCAGCAGTTTACTCGGGGGGTCGGGGGGTTCACCCCTCCACTTT. It specifies CASSLLGGSGGSPLHF.

The J gene is TRBJ1-1, the V gene TRBV5-1; D perhaps matches TRBD1 (6 bases). The V end was cut by 1 base, the J end by 4 bases, with 14 bases between. Germline V gene lookup returns CDR1 SGHRS and CDR2 YFSETQ. The CDR3 totals 15 residues. For the CDR3, the DNA is TGCGCCAGCAGCTTGACAACAGGGAGGAGCACTGAAGCTTTCTTT. It codes for CASSLTTGRSTEAFF.

The rearrangement links TRBV4-2 to TRBJ1-5; unclear D gene. Trimming took off 0 bases at V and 2 bases at J, with 11 bases between the two ends. The CDR3 extends over 16 amino acids. CDR1 is LGHNA, CDR2 YNFKEQ, per germline. The DNA for the CDR3 is TGTGCCAGCAGCCAAGAGGTCACCCGTGGCAATCAGCCCCAGCATTTT. Translation: CASSQEVTRGNQPQHF.

This chain links TRBV5-1 with TRBJ1-6; no definite D call. The CDR3 extends over 15 amino acids. Trimming removed 0 bases at V and 7 bases at J, with 11 bases between. Germline CDR1 SGHRS, CDR2 YFSETQ. CDR3 sequence (DNA): TGCGCCAGCAGCTTGGCCGAGCCACTCAATTCACCCCTCCACTTT. Its protein is CASSLAEPLNSPLHF. Drawing the rest from reference TRBV5-1 and TRBJ1-6, the complete variable domain is KAGVTQTPRYLIKTRGQQVTLSCSPISGHRSVSWYQQTPGQGLQFLFEYFSETQRNKGNFPGRFSGRQFSNSRSEMNVSTLELGDSALYLCASSLAEPLNSPLHFGNGTRLTVT.

This clone was recorded once. J is TRBJ1-1 and V is TRBV6-5, with unresolved D. The germline V and J ends were trimmed by 6 bases and 0 bases, with 11 bases remaining between them. Germline values: CDR1 MNHEY, CDR2 SVGAGI. This CDR3 is 14 amino acids long. The CDR3 loop is CASRGRFMNTEAFF. The CDR3 DNA reads TGTGCCAGCAGAGGACGTTTCATGAACACTGAAGCTTTCTTT.

This clone was picked up one time. V gene TRBV10-1 combines with J gene TRBJ2-1, with TRBD2 identical over 9 bases. Trimming cost V 0 bases and J 3 bases; bases outside gene matches: 9. The germline V gene encodes CDR1 WNHNN and CDR2 SYGVQD (reference sequence). This CDR3 has 18 amino acids. In DNA form, the CDR3 reads TGCGCCAGCAGTGAGTCAATTTTAGCGGGAGCGGGCTACAATGAGCAGTTCTTC. This sequence encodes CASSESILAGAGYNEQFF.

DNA of the CDR3: TGTGCCATCAGCTCCCCCCGAACTAGCCCCACAGATACGCAGTATTTT. Amino acid sequence: CAISSPRTSPTDTQYF. The chain has TRBV10-3 and TRBJ2-3, with a weak D call TRBD2 (6 bases). Germline loops: CDR1 ENHRY, CDR2 SYGVKD. Trimming took 6 bases from V and 2 from J, leaving 18 bases between them. This CDR3 comprises 16 residues.

The gene calls are TRBV5-1 and TRBJ2-7, with D possibly being TRBD2 (6 bases). This CDR3 has 15 residues. Germline loops: CDR1 SGHRS, CDR2 YFSETQ. Trimming cost V 2 bases and J 0 bases, with 12 bases left between them. The CDR3 DNA follows: TGCGCCAGCAGCTTCACGGGGGATAGCTCCTACGAGCAGTACTTC. This translates into CASSFTGDSSYEQYF.

The chain is built from TRBV10-1 and TRBJ1-2; no definite D call. Trimming took off 9 bases at V and 4 bases at J, with 39 bases between the two ends. The CDR3 runs to 21 residues. Germline lookup yields CDR1 WNHNN and CDR2 SYGVQD (reference sequence). CDR3 amino acids: CASTPDLDMRPGSQTLYGYTF. CDR3 nucleotide sequence: TGCGCCAGTACACCAGACCTTGATATGAGACCGGGGTCCCAGACTCTCTATGGCTACACCTTC.

This clone was detected once. This CDR3 is also generated by other DNA sequences in the sample. The chain's CDR3 is CASSRNYGYTF. CDR3 DNA sequence: TGTGCCAGCAGCCGAAACTATGGCTACACCTTC. V gene TRBV25-1 combines with J gene TRBJ1-2; D gene uncertain. Germline V gives CDR1 MGHDK, CDR2 SYGVNS. This CDR3 contains 11 residues. V dropped 6 bases and J dropped 2 bases, with 4 bases sitting between them.

The rearrangement links TRBV6-4 to TRBJ1-2; 9 bases line up with TRBD1. Per germline, CDR1 MRHNA and CDR2 SNTAGT. This CDR3 is 14 amino acids long. V shed 2 bases and J 6 bases; nucleotides not matched to a gene: 4. CDR3 in amino acids: CASSDPGQGDGYTF. CDR3 nucleotide sequence: TGTGCCAGCAGTGACCCGGGACAGGGAGATGGCTACACCTTC.

The chain is built from TRBV7-9 and TRBJ2-1, with D uncertain. V shed 4 bases and J shed 2 bases, with 15 bases lying between them. Per germline, CDR1 SEHNR and CDR2 FQNEAQ (reference sequence). The CDR3 has 16 residues. The CDR3, as DNA: TGTGCCAGCAGCTCCTTTTTGGGATCAGCCTACAATGAGCAGTTCTTC. Protein product: CASSSFLGSAYNEQFF.

The chain carries TRBV11-2 and TRBJ2-2; D unresolved. This CDR3 region has 16 residues. Germline V gene sequence: CDR1 SGHAT, CDR2 FQNNGV. The V gene lost 2 bases and the J gene lost 1 base, with 11 bases spanning the gap. The CDR3 loop is CASSLHDTLNTGELFF. The CDR3 coding sequence is TGTGCCAGCAGCTTACACGACACCTTGAACACCGGGGAGCTGTTTTTT. Drawing the rest from reference TRBV11-2 and TRBJ2-2, the complete variable domain is EAGVAQSPRYKIIEKRQSVAFWCNPISGHATLYWYQQILGQGPKLLIQFQNNGVVDDSQLPKDRFSAERLKGVDSTLKIQPAKLEDSAVYLCASSLHDTLNTGELFFGEGSRLTVL.

The chain recombines TRBV2 with TRBJ1-4; TRBD1 aligns across 10 bases. CDR1 is SNHLY and CDR2 is FYNNEI in the germline V gene. CDR3 length: 15 amino acids. V was clipped by 4 bases and J by 8 bases; unmatched bases: 7. The CDR3 spells CASSADRGKGEKLFF. CDR3 in DNA: TGTGCCAGCAGTGCGGACAGGGGGAAAGGAGAAAAACTGTTTTTT.

This CDR3 reads CASSNFSGGIYGYTF. The CDR3 DNA follows: TGTGCCAGTAGTAACTTCTCCGGGGGGATATATGGCTACACCTTC. The chain carries TRBV19 and TRBJ1-2; weak D call: TRBD1 (5 bases). The germline CDR1 and CDR2 sequences are LNHDA and SQIVND (reference sequence). V was shortened by 4 bases and J by 5 bases, with 17 bases between the two germline ends. The CDR3 consists of 15 residues.

The chain joins TRBV6-1 to TRBJ2-7; maybe TRBD1 (5 bases). The length of the CDR3 is 14 residues. The germline V gene encodes CDR1 MNHNS and CDR2 SASEGT. Trimming cost V 2 bases and J 1 base, with 9 bases left between them. As DNA, the CDR3 is TGTGCCAGCAGTGAACAGGGCAGGTCCTACGAGCAGTACTTC. As protein: CASSEQGRSYEQYF.

V and J are TRBV10-3 and TRBJ1-4; weak D call: TRBD1 (6 bases). The germline V gene has CDR1 ENHRY and CDR2 SYGVKD. This CDR3 is built from 13 residues. The V gene lost 7 bases and the J gene lost 5 bases, with 11 bases spanning the gap. The CDR3 sequence: CAIKRQGNEKLFF. The CDR3 DNA follows: TGTGCCATCAAAAGGCAGGGGAATGAAAAACTGTTTTTT.

This clone has just one count. The rearrangement joins TRBV29-1 to TRBJ2-5; no clear D. The V end lost 7 bases, the J end lost 1 base, and 19 bases lay between the germline ends. The CDR3 length is 15 residues. Germline CDR1 SQVTM, CDR2 ANQGSEA. The CDR3: CSASLSHTVQETQYF. The CDR3 nucleotides read TGCAGCGCCTCTTTATCCCATACCGTCCAAGAGACCCAGTACTTC.

V gene TRBV28 combines with J gene TRBJ1-2; D not resolved. From germline, CDR1 is MDHEN and CDR2 SYDVKM. This CDR3 has 12 amino acids. Trimming pared 4 bases from V and 6 bases from J, leaving 9 bases between. The CDR3 DNA is TGTGCCAGCAGTTGGGAGCGGAATGGCTACACCTTC. Amino acid sequence: CASSWERNGYTF.

A single count supports this clone. The chain has TRBV10-3 and TRBJ1-4; D might be TRBD1 (5 bases). Germline CDR1 reads ENHRY; CDR2 reads SYGVKD. The CDR3 totals 13 residues. Between the trimmed V and J ends, which lost 2 bases and 5 bases, there was a span of 6 bases. CDR3 sequence reads: CAISEPGNEKLFF. The CDR3 DNA follows: TGTGCCATCAGTGAGCCAGGGAATGAAAAACTGTTTTTT.